This T cell receptor (beta chain) was sequenced in a study of blood T cell repertoires in COVID-19. Turning to the study itself: From the United States, Italy and Spain came samples of acute and convalescent COVID-19. The analysed material was cDNA or gDNA that came from T cells, B-cell-depleted T cells, or PBMCs.

Authors' methods: Quantification of nucleated cells was approximated via reference gene primer amplification. Sequencing was performed with immunoSEQ multiplex PCR; in TCRdb, only in-frame clones are kept and a portion is missing. The V and J calls and clone size come from that table; D and trimming were worked out from the DNA. Of over 50,000 clones in the sample, 70% to 90% were seen once. Germline CDR1 is SNHLY and CDR2 is FYNNEI. The CDR3 has 14 residues. Trimming removed 6 bases at V and 8 bases at J, with 17 bases between. This TCR came from a human donor in a cohort sampled during active COVID-19. Material: peripheral blood. This chain connects TRBV2 to TRBJ1-3; D possibly corresponds to TRBD1 (5 bases). The DNA for the CDR3 is TGTGCCAGCAGCTGGAGTAGGGGCGAGGACACCATATATTTT. Its translation: CASSWSRGEDTIYF.